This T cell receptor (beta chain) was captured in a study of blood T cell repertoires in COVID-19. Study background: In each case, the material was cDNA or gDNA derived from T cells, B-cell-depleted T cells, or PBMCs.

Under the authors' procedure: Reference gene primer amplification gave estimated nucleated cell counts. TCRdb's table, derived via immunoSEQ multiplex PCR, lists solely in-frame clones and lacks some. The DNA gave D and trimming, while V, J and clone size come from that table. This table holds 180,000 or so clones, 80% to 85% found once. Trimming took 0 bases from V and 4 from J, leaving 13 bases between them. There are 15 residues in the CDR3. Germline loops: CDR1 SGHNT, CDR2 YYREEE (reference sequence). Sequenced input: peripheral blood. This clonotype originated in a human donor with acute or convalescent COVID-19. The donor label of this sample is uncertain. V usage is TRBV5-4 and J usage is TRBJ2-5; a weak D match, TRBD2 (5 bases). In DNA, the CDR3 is TGTGCCAGCAGCTTGGGGGTCTCCGGACTAGAGACCCAGTACTTC. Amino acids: CASSLGVSGLETQYF.